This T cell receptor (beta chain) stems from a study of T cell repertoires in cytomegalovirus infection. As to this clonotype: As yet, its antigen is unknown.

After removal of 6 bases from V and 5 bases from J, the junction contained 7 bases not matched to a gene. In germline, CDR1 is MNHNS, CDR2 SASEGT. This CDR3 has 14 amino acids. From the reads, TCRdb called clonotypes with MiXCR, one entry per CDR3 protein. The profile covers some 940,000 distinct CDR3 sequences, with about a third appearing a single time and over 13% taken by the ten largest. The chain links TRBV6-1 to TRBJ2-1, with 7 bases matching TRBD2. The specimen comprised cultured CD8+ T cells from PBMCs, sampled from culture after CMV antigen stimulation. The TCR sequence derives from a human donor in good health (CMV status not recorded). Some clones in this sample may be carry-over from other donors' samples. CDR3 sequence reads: CASRAAGLNNEQFF. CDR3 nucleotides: TGTGCCAGCAGGGCAGCGGGGTTGAACAATGAGCAGTTCTTC.